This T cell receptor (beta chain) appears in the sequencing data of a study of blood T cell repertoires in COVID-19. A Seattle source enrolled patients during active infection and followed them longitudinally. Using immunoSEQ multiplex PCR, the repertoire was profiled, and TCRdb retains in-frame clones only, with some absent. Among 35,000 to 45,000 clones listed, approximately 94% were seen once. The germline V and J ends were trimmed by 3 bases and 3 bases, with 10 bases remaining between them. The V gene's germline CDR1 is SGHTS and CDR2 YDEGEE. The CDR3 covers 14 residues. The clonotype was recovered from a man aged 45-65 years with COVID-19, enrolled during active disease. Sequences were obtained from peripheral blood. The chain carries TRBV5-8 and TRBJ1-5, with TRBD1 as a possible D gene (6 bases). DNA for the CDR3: TGTGCCAGCAGCTCCCGGGACACCAATCAGCCCCAGCATTTT. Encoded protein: CASSSRDTNQPQHF.